This entry lists 14 T cell receptor beta chains sequenced from one sample in a study of Graves' ophthalmopathy and Graves' hyperthyroidism. RNA transcripts were the source from which TCR beta CDR3 regions were amplified. Amplification began with first-round RT-PCR using HTBI primers, then second-round multiplex PCR was performed. TCRdb analysed the multiplex PCR reads with MiXCR anew, one entry per CDR3 protein. The repertoire holds around 340,000 distinct CDR3 sequences, with roughly a sixth as singletons. Material: peripheral blood. The receptors stem from an adult man with Graves' ophthalmopathy.

This clonotype was counted only a few times. The genes are TRBV19 and TRBJ1-1, with 8 bases fitting TRBD1. The length of the CDR3 is 15 residues. Trimming cost V 3 bases and J 4 bases; bases outside gene matches: 7. The V gene's germline CDR1 is LNHDA and CDR2 SQIVND (reference sequence). CDR3 nucleotide sequence: TGTGCCAGTAGTATGATCGGACAGGGTGCCACTGAAGCTTTCTTT. It is translated as CASSMIGQGATEAFF.

V and J are TRBV4-3 and TRBJ1-2; possibly TRBD1 for D (5 bases). The length of the CDR3 is 18 residues. Trimming shortened V by 1 base and J by 6 bases, and 24 bases separated the two germline ends. Germline CDR1 and CDR2: LGHNA and YSLEER. CDR3 loop: CASSQVGGESGVRDGYTF. DNA for the CDR3: TGCGCCAGCAGCCAAGTCGGGGGGGAAAGTGGGGTTCGGGATGGCTACACCTTC.

Many counts were recorded for this clonotype. The V call is TRBV27, the J call TRBJ2-7; the D gene is possibly TRBD2 (6 bases). Trimming shortened V by 6 bases and J by 5 bases, and 20 bases separated the two germline ends. The CDR3 is made up of 15 amino acids. Germline CDR1 and CDR2: MNHEY and SMNVEV (reference sequence). DNA for the CDR3: TGTGCCAGCAGATCTCGACTAGTAAACCCCCACGAGCAGTACTTC. It yields the protein CASRSRLVNPHEQYF.

This clonotype was found many times. The junction departs from germline at one end; a sequencing error may be responsible. CDR3 loop: CASSYSEAHFGDRLWCEQHF. The CDR3 DNA reads as TGTGCCAGCAGTTACTCTGAAGCCCATTTTGGAGACAGGCTTTGGTGCGAGCAGCACTTC. The chain combines TRBV6-2 or TRBV6-3 with TRBJ2-7; tentative D call: TRBD1 (6 bases). This CDR3 spans 20 amino acids. CDR1 and CDR2 (germline): MNHEY, SVGEGT.

This sequence joins TRBV7-8 and TRBJ2-2; D possibly corresponds to TRBD1 (6 bases). Germline-derived CDR1 and CDR2 are SGHVS and FQNEAQ. CDR3 length equals 16 residues. Trimming removed 1 base at V and 3 bases at J, with 12 bases between. The CDR3 DNA is TGTGCCAGCAGCTTAGTTCCCCAGGGGCACACCGGGGAGCTGTTTTTT. This sequence encodes CASSLVPQGHTGELFF.

This clonotype was seen many times. The chain is built from TRBV14 and TRBJ2-3, with 10 bases matching TRBD2. Germline CDR1 SGHDN, CDR2 FVKESK. Trimming cost V 0 bases and J 0 bases; bases outside gene matches: 3. The CDR3 is 17 amino acids. This CDR3 reads CASSQDLAGASTDTQYF. CDR3 DNA sequence: TGTGCCAGCAGCCAAGATCTAGCGGGAGCTAGCACAGATACGCAGTATTTT.

The table lists this clonotype with many counts. This chain's CDR3 is CASSLVQATEAFF. CDR3 DNA: TGTGCCAGCAGCTTAGTACAGGCTACCGAAGCTTTCTTT. The chain combines TRBV7-2 with TRBJ1-1; weak D call: TRBD1 (5 bases). The V and J ends lost 1 base and 8 bases respectively, with 11 bases between them. The CDR3 is 13 residues long. Germline CDR1 is SGHTA and CDR2 is FQGNSA.

In this sample, this clonotype turned up a few times. CDR3 residues: CASSRSDKETQYF. The CDR3 nucleotides are TGTGCCAGCAGCCGGTCCGACAAAGAGACCCAGTACTTC. This chain connects TRBV3-1 to TRBJ2-5; D is unclear. V gave up 4 bases and J gave up 3 bases, with 9 bases separating them. This CDR3 contains 13 residues. Germline V gene sequence: CDR1 LGHDT, CDR2 YNNKEL (reference sequence).

Ten or more counts support this clonotype. The chain employs TRBV5-1 and TRBJ2-7; either TRBD1 or TRBD2 may supply D (5 bases each). Trimming took off 0 bases at V and 0 bases at J, with 13 bases between the two ends. The V gene's germline CDR1 is SGHRS and CDR2 YFSETQ. The CDR3 covers 16 residues. The chain's CDR3 is CASSLGGAGVSYEQYF. The CDR3 region has the DNA TGCGCCAGCAGCTTGGGGGGCGCGGGCGTCTCCTACGAGCAGTACTTC.

The table lists this clonotype with many counts. The genes are TRBV11-1 and TRBJ2-5, with D possibly TRBD1 on 6 matching bases. From germline, CDR1 is SGHAT and CDR2 FQDESV (reference sequence). Trimming left V 4 bases short and J 1 base short, with 19 bases between. CDR3 length equals 17 residues. CDR3 sequence: CASSSTSRGRFQETQYF. The CDR3 DNA sequence: TGTGCCAGCAGCTCCACGTCCAGGGGACGGTTCCAAGAGACCCAGTACTTC.

This clonotype was picked up many times. This chain uses TRBV9 with TRBJ2-7; TRBD2 matches at 7 bases. V gave up 4 bases and J gave up 4 bases; unmatched junction bases: 11. This CDR3 is built from 15 residues. From germline, CDR1 is SGDLS and CDR2 YYNGEE. CDR3 residues: CASSPRGAGNYEQYF. The DNA of the CDR3 is TGTGCCAGCAGCCCCCGGGGAGCGGGAAATTACGAGCAGTACTTC.

This clonotype came up many times. This chain joins TRBV11-2 and TRBJ2-7, with D tentatively TRBD1 (6 bases). The CDR3 runs to 15 residues. Germline V gene lookup returns CDR1 SGHAT and CDR2 FQNNGV. V shed 0 bases and J shed 3 bases, with 12 bases lying between them. CDR3 sequence (DNA): TGTGCCAGCAGCTTAGAACAGGGAACCATCTACGAGCAGTACTTC. The encoded protein is CASSLEQGTIYEQYF.

The chain is built from TRBV6-2 or TRBV6-3 and TRBJ2-5, with 9 nucleotides matching TRBD2. J gave up 1 base and V 8 bases, and 8 bases lay outside the gene matches. Germline V gene lookup returns CDR1 MNHEY and CDR2 SVGEGT. This CDR3 is 15 amino acids long. This CDR3 is CASGGGGASQETQYF. For the CDR3, the DNA is TGTGCCAGCGGTGGCGGGGGGGCCTCCCAAGAGACCCAGTACTTC.

This rearrangement joins TRBV6-1 to TRBJ1-2, with TRBD1 matching over 11 bases. This CDR3 is built from 15 residues. V trimming: 2 bases; J trimming: 2 bases; junction bases outside the gene matches: 1. Germline V gene lookup returns CDR1 MNHNS and CDR2 SASEGT. The CDR3 bases are TGTGCCAGCAGTGAATGGGACAGGGGGAACTATGGCTACACCTTC. It translates to CASSEWDRGNYGYTF.